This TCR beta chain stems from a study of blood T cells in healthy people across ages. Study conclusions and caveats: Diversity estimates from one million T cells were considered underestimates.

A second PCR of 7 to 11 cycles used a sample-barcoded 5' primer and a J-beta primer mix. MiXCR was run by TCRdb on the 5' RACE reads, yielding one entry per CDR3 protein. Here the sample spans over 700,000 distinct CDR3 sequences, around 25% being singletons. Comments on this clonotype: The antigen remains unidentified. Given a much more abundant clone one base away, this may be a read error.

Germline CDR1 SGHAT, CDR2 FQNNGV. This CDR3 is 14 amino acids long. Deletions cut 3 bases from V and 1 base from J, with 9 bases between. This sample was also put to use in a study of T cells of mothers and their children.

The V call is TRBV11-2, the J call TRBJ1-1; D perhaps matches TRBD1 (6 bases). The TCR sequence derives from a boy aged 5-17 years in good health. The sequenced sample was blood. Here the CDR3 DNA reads TGTGCCAGCAGCTTGATGACAGGGAACACTGAAGCTTTCTTT. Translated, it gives CASSLMTGNTEAFF.